The T cell receptor beta chain under discussion was sequenced for a study of T cells in Graves' hyperthyroidism and ophthalmopathy. Notes on the study in general: Most thyroid-expanded clonotypes above 0.001 were also found in blood.

Amplified regions were TCR beta CDR3 sequences from RNA transcripts. HTBI primers were the set used in a first-round RT-PCR of the TCR CDR3. Each CDR3 protein gets one entry after TCRdb re-called the multiplex PCR reads with MiXCR. The sample lists about 400,000 distinct CDR3 sequences, more than 13% occurring once. In the case of this clonotype: The antigen is not known.

Investigators excluded patients with uncontrolled infection, other autoimmune disease, pregnancy or lactation. The PBMCs had their origin in approximately 10 ml of fresh peripheral blood. CDR3 size: 19 residues. Trimming cost V 3 bases and J 4 bases; bases outside gene matches: 13. Germline V gene sequence: CDR1 SGHRS, CDR2 YFSETQ. The clonotype originates from a man in his forties or fifties with Graves' ophthalmopathy. Sequenced sample: blood. V usage is TRBV5-1 and J usage is TRBJ2-3, with 14 bases identical to TRBD2. For the CDR3, the DNA is TGCGCCAGCAGCTCTGGACTAGCGGGAGGCGGCCCCCACTCAGATACGCAGTATTTT. Its translation: CASSSGLAGGGPHSDTQYF.